The T cell receptor beta chain described here comes from a study of blood T cell repertoires in COVID-19. For the study at large: Researchers got acute and convalescent COVID-19 samples from the United States, Italy and Spain. Nucleic acid was either cDNA or gDNA, and it came from T cells, B-cell-depleted T cells, or PBMCs.

Each participant's cohort was designated according to participant-reported clinical history. Two negative PCRs, clearance, or symptom resolution had been documented for recovered Cohort 3 donors. Generated by immunoSEQ multiplex PCR, the TCRdb table keeps only in-frame clones and is missing some. Of around 200,000 clones listed, 85% are singletons. The CDR3 sequence is 15 residues long. Germline V gene data show CDR1 as LNHDA and CDR2 as SQIVND (reference sequence). Trimming removed 5 bases from V and 6 bases from J; junction bases left unmatched: 13. V is TRBV19 and J is TRBJ2-7; 7 nucleotides agree with TRBD2. The sequenced sample was PBMCs or T cells enriched from blood (not recorded which). The receptor was isolated from a man aged 40-49 years who had recovered from COVID-19. CDR3 in amino acids: CASSPLGLAAIEQYF. DNA of the CDR3: TGTGCCAGTAGTCCTCTCGGGCTAGCGGCAATCGAGCAGTACTTC.